This T cell receptor (beta chain) was recorded in a study of CD8 T cells in Susac syndrome. RNA amounts of roughly 0.5 to 1 ug underwent reverse transcription with random hexamers. TCRdb re-called the immunoSEQ multiplex PCR reads through MiXCR, storing one row per CDR3 protein. The data contain around 200,000 distinct CDR3 sequences, roughly 94% of them singletons. CDR3 size: 15 residues. J lost 10 bases, V lost 6 bases, and 13 bases had no gene match. This TCR came from a human donor with Susac syndrome. Sample: CD8+ T cells from PBMCs. The chain carries TRBV12-3 or TRBV12-4 and TRBJ2-1, with 9 bases aligning to TRBD1. The CDR3 bases are TGTGCCAGCAGGCGCTCGGGACAGGGATCATGGGAGCAGTTCTTC. Encoded protein: CASRRSGQGSWEQFF.